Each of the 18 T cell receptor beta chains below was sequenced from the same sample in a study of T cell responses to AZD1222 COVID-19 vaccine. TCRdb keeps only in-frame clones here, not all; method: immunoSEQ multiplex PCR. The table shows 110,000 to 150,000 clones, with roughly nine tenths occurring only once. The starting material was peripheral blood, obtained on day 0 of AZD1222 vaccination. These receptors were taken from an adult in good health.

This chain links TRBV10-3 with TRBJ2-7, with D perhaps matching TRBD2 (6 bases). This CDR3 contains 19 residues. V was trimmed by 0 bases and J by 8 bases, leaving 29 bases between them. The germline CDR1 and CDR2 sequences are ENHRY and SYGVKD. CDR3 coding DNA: TGTGCCATCAGTGAGTCGACATATCGGACGGGAGCAGCGGTAAGAAAGCAGTACTTC. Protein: CAISESTYRTGAAVRKQYF.

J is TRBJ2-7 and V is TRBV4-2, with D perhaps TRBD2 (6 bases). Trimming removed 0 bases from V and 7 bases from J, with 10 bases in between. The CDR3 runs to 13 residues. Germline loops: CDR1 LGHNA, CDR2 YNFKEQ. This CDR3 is CASSQEYAGEQYF. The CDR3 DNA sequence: TGTGCCAGCAGCCAAGAGTATGCGGGGGAGCAGTACTTC.

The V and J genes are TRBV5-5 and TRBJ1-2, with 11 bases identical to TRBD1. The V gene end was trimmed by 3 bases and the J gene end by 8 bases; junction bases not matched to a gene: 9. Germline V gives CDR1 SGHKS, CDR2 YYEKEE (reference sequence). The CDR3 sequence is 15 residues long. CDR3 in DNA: TGTGCCAGCAGCTCATTAGGACAGGGGGCGTGGGGCTACACCTTC. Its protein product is CASSSLGQGAWGYTF.

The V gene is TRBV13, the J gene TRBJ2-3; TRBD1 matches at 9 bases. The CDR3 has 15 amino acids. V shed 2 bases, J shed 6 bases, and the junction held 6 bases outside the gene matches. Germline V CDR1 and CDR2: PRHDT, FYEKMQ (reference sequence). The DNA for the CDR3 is TGTGCCAGCAGCTTAACCGGGACAGGGAGGGATACGCAGTATTTT. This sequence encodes CASSLTGTGRDTQYF.

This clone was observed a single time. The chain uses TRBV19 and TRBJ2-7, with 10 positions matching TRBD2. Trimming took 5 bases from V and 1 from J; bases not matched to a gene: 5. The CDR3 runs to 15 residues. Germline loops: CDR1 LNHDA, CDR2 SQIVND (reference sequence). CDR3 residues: CASSAVLAGSYEQYF. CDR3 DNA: TGTGCCAGTAGTGCGGTACTAGCGGGGTCCTACGAGCAGTACTTC.

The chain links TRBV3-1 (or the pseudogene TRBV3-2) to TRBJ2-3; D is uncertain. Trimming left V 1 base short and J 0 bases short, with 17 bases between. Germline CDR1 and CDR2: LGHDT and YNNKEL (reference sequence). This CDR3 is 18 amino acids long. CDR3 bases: TGTGCCAGCAGCCAAGCCCCTACAATTCGAGCTAGCACAGATACGCAGTATTTT. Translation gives CASSQAPTIRASTDTQYF.

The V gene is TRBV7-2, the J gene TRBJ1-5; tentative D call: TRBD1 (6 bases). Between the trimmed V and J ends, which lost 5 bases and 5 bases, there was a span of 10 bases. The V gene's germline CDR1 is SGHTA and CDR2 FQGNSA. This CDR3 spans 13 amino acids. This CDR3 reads CASSVRGDQPQHF. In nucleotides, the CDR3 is TGTGCCAGCAGCGTCAGGGGCGATCAGCCCCAGCATTTT.

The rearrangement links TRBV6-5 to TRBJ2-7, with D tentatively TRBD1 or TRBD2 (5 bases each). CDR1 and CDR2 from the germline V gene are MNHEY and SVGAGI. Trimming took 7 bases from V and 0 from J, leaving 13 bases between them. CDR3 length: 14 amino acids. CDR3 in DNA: TGTGCCAGCATGGGGCAGACTAACTCCTACGAGCAGTACTTC. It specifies CASMGQTNSYEQYF.

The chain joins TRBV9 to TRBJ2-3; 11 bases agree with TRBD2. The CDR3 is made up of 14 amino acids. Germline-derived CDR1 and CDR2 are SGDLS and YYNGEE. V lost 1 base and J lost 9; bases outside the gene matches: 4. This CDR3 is CASSVLTSGSTQYF. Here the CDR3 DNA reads TGTGCCAGCAGCGTACTCACTAGCGGGAGCACGCAGTATTTT.

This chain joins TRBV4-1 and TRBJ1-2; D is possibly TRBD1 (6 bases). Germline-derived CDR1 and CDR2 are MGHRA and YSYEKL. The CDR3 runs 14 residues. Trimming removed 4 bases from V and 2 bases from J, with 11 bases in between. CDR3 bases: TGCGCCAGCAGCCCCGAGGGGGGAAACTATGGCTACACCTTC. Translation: CASSPEGGNYGYTF.

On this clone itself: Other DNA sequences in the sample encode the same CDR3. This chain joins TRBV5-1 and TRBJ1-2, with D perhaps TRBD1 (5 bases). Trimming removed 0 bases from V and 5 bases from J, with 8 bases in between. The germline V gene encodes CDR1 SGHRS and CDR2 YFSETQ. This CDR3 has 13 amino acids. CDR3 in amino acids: CASSLGRDYGYTF. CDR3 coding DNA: TGCGCCAGCAGCTTGGGCAGGGATTATGGCTACACCTTC.

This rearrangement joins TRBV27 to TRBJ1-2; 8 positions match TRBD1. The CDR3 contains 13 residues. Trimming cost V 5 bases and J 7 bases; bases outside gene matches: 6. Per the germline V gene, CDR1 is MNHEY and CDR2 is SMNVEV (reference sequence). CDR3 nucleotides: TGTGCCAGCAGTCTTACAGGGGGAGGTGGCTACACCTTC. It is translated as CASSLTGGGGYTF.

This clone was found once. The CDR3 coding sequence is TGTGCCAGCAGCTCTTCCGGGAGTTGGTACGAGCAGTACTTC. As protein: CASSSSGSWYEQYF. The V and J genes are TRBV7-9 and TRBJ2-7, with TRBD2 as a possible D gene (6 bases). Trimming removed 4 bases at V and 4 bases at J, with 14 bases between. The CDR3 covers 14 residues. Germline V gives CDR1 SEHNR, CDR2 FQNEAQ (reference sequence).

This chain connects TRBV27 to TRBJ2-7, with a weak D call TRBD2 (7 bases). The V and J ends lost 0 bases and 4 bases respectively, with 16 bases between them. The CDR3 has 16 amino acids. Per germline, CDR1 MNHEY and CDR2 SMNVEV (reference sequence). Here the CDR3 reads CASSLSGGGLRYEQYF. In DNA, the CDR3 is TGTGCCAGCAGTTTATCGGGGGGGGGCCTACGGTACGAGCAGTACTTC.

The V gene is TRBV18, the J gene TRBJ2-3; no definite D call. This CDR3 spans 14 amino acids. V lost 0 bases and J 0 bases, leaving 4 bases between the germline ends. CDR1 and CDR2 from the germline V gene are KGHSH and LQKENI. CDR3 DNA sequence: TGTGCCAGCTCACCACCCGTTAGCACAGATACGCAGTATTTT. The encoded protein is CASSPPVSTDTQYF.

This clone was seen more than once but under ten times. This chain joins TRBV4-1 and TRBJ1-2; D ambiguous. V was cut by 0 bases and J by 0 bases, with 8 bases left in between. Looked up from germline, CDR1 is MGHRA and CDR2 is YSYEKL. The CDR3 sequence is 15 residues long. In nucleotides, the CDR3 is TGCGCCAGCAGCCAAGATCACGGGACTAACTATGGCTACACCTTC. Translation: CASSQDHGTNYGYTF.

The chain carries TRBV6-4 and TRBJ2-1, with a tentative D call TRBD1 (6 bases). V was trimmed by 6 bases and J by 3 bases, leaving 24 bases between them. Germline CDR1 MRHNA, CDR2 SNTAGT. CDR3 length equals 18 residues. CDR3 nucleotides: TGTGCCAGCAGCGCGGAGGCGATGGGGGCCCCCCTCTACAATGAGCAGTTCTTC. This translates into CASSAEAMGAPLYNEQFF.

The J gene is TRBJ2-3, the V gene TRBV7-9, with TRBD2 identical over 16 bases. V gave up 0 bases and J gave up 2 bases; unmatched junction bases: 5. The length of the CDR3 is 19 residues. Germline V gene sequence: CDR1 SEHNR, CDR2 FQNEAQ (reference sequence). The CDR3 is CASSLASGTSGGATDTQYF. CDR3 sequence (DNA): TGTGCCAGCAGCTTAGCCTCCGGGACTAGCGGGGGGGCCACAGATACGCAGTATTTT.